This entry lists 31 T cell receptor beta chains sequenced from one sample in a study of T cell responses to AZD1222 COVID-19 vaccine. The data were produced by immunoSEQ multiplex PCR, yet TCRdb's version contains in-frame clones alone and is incomplete. In the table there are about 130,000 clones, roughly 91% of which are singletons. This sample comprised peripheral blood, obtained 28 days after the second AZD1222 dose. The receptors were sampled from an adult who received the AZD1222 COVID-19 vaccine.

The rearrangement links TRBV28 to TRBJ2-7, with TRBD2 identical over 11 bases. The germline V gene encodes CDR1 MDHEN and CDR2 SYDVKM. The CDR3 runs to 14 residues. Trimming cost V 5 bases and J 3 bases; bases outside gene matches: 3. The CDR3 sequence: CASSRLAGHYEQYF. The DNA of the CDR3 is TGTGCCAGCAGTCGACTAGCGGGGCACTACGAGCAGTACTTC.

This clone was picked up one time. The V gene is TRBV6-5, the J gene TRBJ1-1; possibly TRBD1 for D (5 bases). V shed 4 bases and J shed 9 bases, with 21 bases lying between them. Germline lookup yields CDR1 MNHEY and CDR2 SVGAGI. The CDR3 length is 15 residues. CDR3 DNA sequence: TGTGCCAGCAGTTCTATCTTACTGACAGTCCAAAAAGCTTTCTTT. This translates into CASSSILLTVQKAFF.

The chain has TRBV2 and TRBJ2-4, with D maybe TRBD1 (5 bases). The CDR3 is 15 residues long. Germline assignment: CDR1 SNHLY and CDR2 FYNNEI. Trimming removed 5 bases from V and 0 bases from J, with 11 bases in between. CDR3 nucleotide sequence: TGTGCCAGCAGTCCGACAGTCATAGCCAAAAACATTCAGTACTTC. This gives the protein CASSPTVIAKNIQYF.

The V and J genes are TRBV5-1 and TRBJ1-1; D gene ambiguous. Trimming took 4 bases from V and 4 from J, leaving 29 bases between them. The CDR3 covers 19 residues. Germline CDR1 is SGHRS and CDR2 is YFSETQ. CDR3 sequence reads: CASSPLRGERRAWGTEAFF. For the CDR3, the DNA is TGCGCCAGCAGCCCCCTTCGGGGAGAGAGGAGGGCATGGGGCACTGAAGCTTTCTTT.

The chain employs TRBV5-1 and TRBJ1-1; 7 bases map to TRBD1. This CDR3 contains 14 residues. The germline gives CDR1 SGHRS, CDR2 YFSETQ. V shed 2 bases, J shed 1 base, and the junction held 2 bases outside the gene matches. In DNA form, the CDR3 reads TGCGCCAGCAGCTTTAGACAGGGGAACACTGAAGCTTTCTTT. It yields the protein CASSFRQGNTEAFF.

The CDR3 protein is CASSPPFGGNNEQFF. In nucleotides, the CDR3 is TGTGCCAGCTCACCCCCGTTTGGGGGCAACAATGAGCAGTTCTTC. J is TRBJ2-1 and V is TRBV18; D is perhaps TRBD1 (6 bases). The CDR3 is made up of 15 amino acids. The germline V and J ends were trimmed by 3 bases and 5 bases, with 14 bases remaining between them. Germline lookup yields CDR1 KGHSH and CDR2 LQKENI. The variable domain in full, with the rest retrieved from reference TRBV18 and TRBJ2-1, is NAGVMQNPRHLVRRRGQEARLRCSPMKGHSHVYWYRQLPEEGLKFMVYLQKENIIDESGMPKERFSAEFPKEGPSILRIQQVVRGDSAAYFCASSPPFGGNNEQFFGPGTRLTVL.

The chain uses TRBV21-1 and TRBJ2-4. TRBV21-1 is termed a pseudogene. This CDR3 is built from 15 residues. The CDR3: CASITRTLAKNIQYF. Here the CDR3 DNA reads TGTGCCAGCATTACAAGGACCCTAGCCAAAAACATTCAGTACTTC.

The chain combines TRBV5-1 with TRBJ2-5, with 7 bases identical to TRBD1. The CDR3 sequence is 15 residues long. CDR1 is SGHRS and CDR2 is YFSETQ in the germline V gene. J gave up 2 bases and V 2 bases, and 6 bases lay outside the gene matches. The CDR3 reads CASSFGTASQETQYF. CDR3 bases: TGCGCCAGCAGCTTTGGGACAGCCTCTCAAGAGACCCAGTACTTC.

Turning to this clone: One junction end disagrees with the germline gene, perhaps due to a read error. This chain joins TRBV18 and TRBJ1-1; D remains ambiguous. CDR3 size: 13 residues. Germline V gene lookup returns CDR1 KGHSH and CDR2 LQKENI. The CDR3 DNA follows: TGTGCCAGCTCAGCCTCTACGATGACCGACACTTCATTT. It yields the protein CASSASTMTDTSF.

The chain joins TRBV5-1 to TRBJ2-3, with 8 bases fitting TRBD2. The CDR3 length is 17 residues. The germline CDR1 and CDR2 sequences are SGHRS and YFSETQ. V lost 3 bases, J lost 4 bases, and 13 bases stayed unmatched. The CDR3 DNA sequence: TGCGCCAGCAGCTCCGGGACGGTAGCGGGAACGGCAGATACGCAGTATTTT. As protein: CASSSGTVAGTADTQYF.

CDR3 amino acids: CASSTIGTGVPYGYTF. The CDR3 bases are TGTGCCAGTAGCACGATAGGGACAGGGGTGCCCTATGGCTACACCTTC. This chain connects TRBV19 to TRBJ1-2, with 10 bases matching TRBD1. This CDR3 comprises 16 residues. V lost 6 bases, J lost 4 bases, and 11 bases stayed unmatched. CDR1 LNHDA and CDR2 SQIVND come from the germline V gene (reference sequence). Combining the CDR3 with reference TRBV19 and TRBJ1-2 gives the whole variable domain DGGITQSPKYLFRKEGQNVTLSCEQNLNHDAMYWYRQDPGQGLRLIYYSQIVNDFQKGDIAEGYSVSREKKESFPLTVTSAQKNPTAFYLCASSTIGTGVPYGYTFGSGTRLTVV.

The rearrangement joins TRBV27 to TRBJ1-6; no clear D gene. The V end lost 6 bases, the J end lost 8 bases, and 11 bases lay between the germline ends. Germline V gives CDR1 MNHEY, CDR2 SMNVEV (reference sequence). The CDR3 runs 13 residues. CDR3 DNA: TGTGCCAGCAGAATAACCCCAGATTCACCCCTCCACTTT. Its translation: CASRITPDSPLHF.

V gene TRBV5-1 combines with J gene TRBJ1-5, with D tentatively TRBD1 (6 bases). This CDR3 region has 15 residues. With 1 base removed from V and 2 bases from J, the gap between germline ends came to 10 bases. Per the germline V gene, CDR1 is SGHRS and CDR2 is YFSETQ. The CDR3: CASSLTGQRNQPQHF. In DNA, the CDR3 is TGCGCCAGCAGCTTGACAGGACAGCGCAATCAGCCCCAGCATTTT.

The chain is built from TRBV7-3 and TRBJ2-1; no clear D gene. The CDR3 sequence is 14 residues long. Per the germline V gene, CDR1 is SGHTA and CDR2 is FQGTGA. V lost 2 bases to trimming and J lost 7 bases, with 12 bases between them. The CDR3 nucleotides are TGTGCCAGCAGCTTAGGCTCCGCCGATAATGAGCAGTTCTTC. This gives the protein CASSLGSADNEQFF.

CDR3 residues: CASSKPTSGITYEQYF. CDR3 DNA sequence: TGCGCCAGCAGCAAACCGACTAGCGGGATCACCTACGAGCAGTACTTC. The chain combines TRBV5-1 with TRBJ2-7; 11 bases line up with TRBD2. Germline V gene lookup returns CDR1 SGHRS and CDR2 YFSETQ. The V and J ends lost 4 bases and 2 bases, in that order; junction bases with no gene match: 8. The CDR3 consists of 16 residues.

V usage is TRBV5-1 and J usage is TRBJ2-5, with 11 positions matching TRBD2. Germline V lookup: CDR1 SGHRS, CDR2 YFSETQ. V lost 4 bases to trimming and J lost 8 bases; unmatched junction nucleotides: 13. The length of the CDR3 is 16 residues. CDR3 nucleotide sequence: TGCGCCAGCAGCGCCGGGACTAGCGGCGCCGAGGATACCCAGTACTTC. As protein: CASSAGTSGAEDTQYF.

V is TRBV19 and J is TRBJ1-3; D is undetermined. CDR1 is LNHDA, CDR2 SQIVND, per germline (reference sequence). The CDR3 loop spans 17 amino acids. V was cut by 3 bases and J by 4 bases, with 19 bases left in between. In DNA, the CDR3 is TGTGCCAGTAGTATGGCAGGCGGAAGGGCAGCCGGAAACACCATATATTTT. Its translation: CASSMAGGRAAGNTIYF. Full variable domain (rest looked up from reference TRBV19 and TRBJ1-3): DGGITQSPKYLFRKEGQNVTLSCEQNLNHDAMYWYRQDPGQGLRLIYYSQIVNDFQKGDIAEGYSVSREKKESFPLTVTSAQKNPTAFYLCASSMAGGRAAGNTIYFGEGSWLTVV.

The rearrangement links TRBV13 to TRBJ2-7; 10 positions match TRBD2. V dropped 4 bases and J dropped 5; count of bases not matched to a gene: 2. This CDR3 region has 13 residues. The germline gives CDR1 PRHDT, CDR2 FYEKMQ (reference sequence). CDR3 amino acids: CASSSSGSHEQYF. The CDR3 DNA reads as TGTGCCAGCAGCTCTAGCGGGAGCCACGAGCAGTACTTC.

The rearrangement joins TRBV18 to TRBJ2-7; weak D call: TRBD2 (6 bases). The CDR3 has 14 amino acids. V gave up 2 bases and J gave up 6 bases, with 14 bases separating them. Germline values: CDR1 KGHSH, CDR2 LQKENI. For the CDR3, the DNA is TGTGCCAGCTCACCAGGGGGACTTGGGGGCGAGCAGTACTTC. The encoded protein is CASSPGGLGGEQYF.

This sequence joins TRBV29-1 and TRBJ1-1; D is undetermined. Trimming shortened V by 4 bases and J by 3 bases, and 12 bases separated the two germline ends. This CDR3 has 13 residues. Germline lookup yields CDR1 SQVTM and CDR2 ANQGSEA. CDR3 in DNA: TGCAGCGTTGTGGTTAGACTTTACACTGAAGCTTTCTTT. Protein sequence: CSVVVRLYTEAFF.

The rearrangement uses TRBV30 and TRBJ2-2; D not certain. Germline CDR1 GTSNPN, CDR2 SVGIG (reference sequence). The ends were cut back, 1 base at V and 0 bases at J, with 6 bases in the middle. CDR3 size: 14 residues. In nucleotides, the CDR3 is TGTGCCTGGAGTGGACGGTCGAACACCGGGGAGCTGTTTTTT. This translates into CAWSGRSNTGELFF.

The chain uses TRBV25-1 and TRBJ1-6, with unresolved D. The V gene lost 4 bases and the J gene lost 9 bases, with 16 bases spanning the gap. CDR1 and CDR2 from the germline V gene are MGHDK and SYGVNS. This CDR3 contains 15 residues. This CDR3 is CASSGRLQDGSPLHF. CDR3 DNA sequence: TGTGCCAGCAGTGGCAGACTTCAGGACGGTTCACCCCTCCACTTT.

The genes are TRBV5-8 and TRBJ2-1; 7 bases align to TRBD2. Per germline, CDR1 SGHTS and CDR2 YDEGEE. Germline trimming cut 1 base from V and 7 bases from J; bases unmatched to any gene: 5. CDR3 length: 14 amino acids. The CDR3 region has the DNA TGTGCCAGCAGCTTGTTTGGACTAGAAAATGAGCAGTTCTTC. It specifies CASSLFGLENEQFF.

V gene TRBV5-1 combines with J gene TRBJ2-1; D is undetermined. The V end was cut by 3 bases, the J end by 5 bases, with 18 bases between. Germline V gene lookup returns CDR1 SGHRS and CDR2 YFSETQ. CDR3 size: 16 residues. DNA for the CDR3: TGCGCCAGCAGCTCCCCCTTCACGACTGCGAACAATGAGCAGTTCTTC. Its translation is CASSSPFTTANNEQFF.

This chain joins TRBV2 and TRBJ2-1; D unresolved. The V end lost 7 bases, the J end lost 5 bases, and 12 bases lay between the germline ends. The CDR3 loop spans 13 amino acids. Germline V lookup: CDR1 SNHLY, CDR2 FYNNEI. The CDR3 nucleotides read TGTGCCAGCAAAAATAGCAGAAACAATGAGCAGTTCTTC. It is translated as CASKNSRNNEQFF.

This chain uses TRBV7-9 with TRBJ2-7; tentatively, D is TRBD1 or TRBD2 (5 bases each). V shed 3 bases and J shed 5 bases, with 11 bases lying between them. The CDR3 spans 13 residues. Germline V gives CDR1 SEHNR, CDR2 FQNEAQ (reference sequence). The CDR3: CASSFRGVNEQYF. The CDR3 DNA reads TGTGCCAGCAGCTTTAGGGGAGTCAACGAGCAGTACTTC. Full variable domain (remainder filled in from reference TRBV7-9 and TRBJ2-7): DTGVSQNPRHKITKRGQNVTFRCDPISEHNRLYWYRQTLGQGPEFLTYFQNEAQLEKSRLLSDRFSAERPKGSFSTLEIQRTEQGDSAMYLCASSFRGVNEQYFGPGTRLTVT.

The count of this clone is one. J is TRBJ1-4 and V is TRBV2; 7 nucleotides line up with TRBD1. Germline CDR1 reads SNHLY; CDR2 reads FYNNEI. The CDR3 runs 16 residues. J lost 4 bases, V lost 4 bases, and 9 bases had no gene match. The CDR3 region has the DNA TGTGCCAGCAGTGGAGAGAGGACAGGACTTAATGAAAAACTGTTTTTT. It translates to CASSGERTGLNEKLFF. Using reference TRBV2 and TRBJ1-4 for the parts outside the CDR3, the full variable domain is EPEVTQTPSHQVTQMGQEVILRCVPISNHLYFYWYRQILGQKVEFLVSFYNNEISEKSEIFDDQFSVERPDGSNFTLKIRSTKLEDSAMYFCASSGERTGLNEKLFFGSGTQLSVL.

The J gene is TRBJ2-1, the V gene TRBV28, with 14 bases fitting TRBD2. Trimming at V came to 4 bases and at J to 1 base, leaving 9 bases not matched to a gene. Germline values: CDR1 MDHEN, CDR2 SYDVKM. The CDR3 consists of 19 residues. The CDR3 loop is CASSSMGLAGAGSYNEQFF. In nucleotides, the CDR3 is TGTGCCAGCAGTTCAATGGGACTAGCGGGAGCGGGGTCCTACAATGAGCAGTTCTTC.

This chain connects TRBV28 to TRBJ1-4, with TRBD1 identical over 7 bases. Germline V gives CDR1 MDHEN, CDR2 SYDVKM. Unmatched junction bases numbered 8, after V lost 4 bases and J lost 3 bases. This CDR3 is built from 16 residues. The CDR3 sequence: CASSSPGTGANEKLFF. The CDR3 DNA sequence: TGTGCCAGCAGTTCCCCAGGTACAGGGGCTAATGAAAAACTGTTTTTT.

V is TRBV11-2 and J is TRBJ1-2; unclear D gene. The CDR3 is 13 amino acids. Trimming cost V 5 bases and J 3 bases, with 10 bases left between them. The germline V gene encodes CDR1 SGHAT and CDR2 FQNNGV. As DNA, the CDR3 is TGTGCCAGCAGCACTTGGGCCTACTATGGCTACACCTTC. This translates into CASSTWAYYGYTF.

This chain links TRBV21-1 with TRBJ2-3; no DNA check was done on the table's D call, TRBD2. TRBV21-1 is labeled a pseudogene. This CDR3 has 17 residues. The CDR3, as DNA: TGTGCCAGCAGCAAAGCCCTAGCGGACATCATTACAGATACGCAGTATTTT. This encodes CASSKALADIITDTQYF.